The sequence of this T cell receptor beta chain was determined in a study of graft-versus-host responses after intestinal transplantation (dated by TCRdb to the early 2020s). About the study as a whole: The transplants that recipients received were multivisceral, liver-intestinal, or isolated intestinal. All recipients received anti-thymocyte globulin induction followed by maintenance tacrolimus and steroids for approximately 3 years. Graft-versus-host and host-versus-graft alloreactive T cell clones were tracked in the graft, circulation and bone marrow after intestinal transplantation using bulk TCR-beta CDR3 sequencing. Alloreactive clones were identified by sequencing pre-transplant mixed lymphocyte reaction products and comparing these products with unstimulated pre-transplant donor and recipient T cells. A cohort of 24 intestinal transplant recipients, including one retransplant, was enrolled, and a few patients lacking pretransplant specimens were excluded. A peak of at least 4% donor T cells among recipient peripheral blood mononuclear cells was the definition used for donor T cell macrochimerism. Samples from three later patients were sequenced in-house on an Illumina MiSeq with MiXCR processing rather than by the commercial service. General findings and caveats noted by the study authors: Conclusions were limited by the relatively low number and heterogeneity of intestinal transplant patients. Early after transplant, peak levels of circulating GvH clones were found to be associated with declines in HvG clones. In patients with donor T cell macrochimerism, the allografts had high GvH to HvG T cell clonal ratios. GvH clones were detected in recipient bone marrow, and some appeared earlier in ileal mucosa or blood, consistent with an intestinal mucosal origin.

Based on the germline V gene (reference sequence), the CDR1 and CDR2 sequences are LNHNV and YYDKDF. The CDR3, from cysteine to phenylalanine, totals 14 residues. Only the CDR3 region is kept as DNA, spanning 42 bases read in frame from base 1. Trimming accounts for 11 bases at V and 5 bases at J, while the number of junction bases matched to no gene is 10. The protocol used for the library was the immunoSEQ multiplex PCR assay. For most patients, genomic DNA was isolated with the Qiagen DNeasy Blood and Tissue Kit and sent frozen to Adaptive Biotechnologies for TCR sequencing. For most patients, genomic DNA was subjected to high-throughput TCR-beta CDR3 sequencing by Adaptive Biotechnologies. The authors' pipeline ran thus. Adaptive's ImmunoSEQ software supplied the TCR sequencing data for roughly 17 patients, while MiXCR and VDJtools were used to process a few other patients. To correct CD4 versus CD8 sorting errors, any sequence found in both subsets at a frequency ratio below 5:1 was removed. Because the origin of CDR3 nucleotide sequences shared between donor and recipient could not be assigned, those sequences were removed. To count as alloreactive, a clone needed at least 2-fold expansion over unstimulated cells and a minimum CFSE-low frequency of 0.002% (template counts) or 0.001% (read counts). Clones detected in sequenced pre-transplant spleen, lymph node, or MLR CFSE-low populations of the donor or recipient were defined as mappable. The cumulative frequency of alloreactive clones was calculated as a percentage of all sequences, weighted by copy number. TCRdb carries this immuneACCESS record with in-frame sequences only. Its versions omit some clonotypes, under half of them owing to an unresolved V gene in the studies checked, with the rest unexplained. That table supplies the V and J calls and clone size; D and trimming were determined from the DNA. The sample table holds about 130,000 clones, of which approximately 91% were seen once. Together, the top ten hold roughly 0.19% of the sample.

With respect to this clone: It has no known antigen specificity. No base qualities exist here, and no much larger clone lies one base off it.

The sample's time point, from its label and the paper: cells obtained before transplantation from donor or recipient. CD3+CD4+ and CD3+CD8+ populations were FACS-sorted from unstimulated pre-transplant donor and recipient cells taken from spleen or lymph nodes. The receptor was derived from a human donor who received an intestinal transplant. The sequence links TRBV15 to TRBJ2-1, and 9 junction bases match TRBD1. Sequenced material: unstimulated CD4+ T cells sorted from spleen or lymph node cells, taken before intestinal transplant. In nucleotides, the sequence is TGTGCCGCCAAAGAACAGGGGGCAAACAATGAGCAGTTCTTC. The encoded protein is CAAKEQGANNEQFF.